A selection of T cell receptor beta chains follows, all from one sample in a study of OX40 agonist ivuxolimab in advanced cancers. Libraries were prepared by immunoSEQ multiplex PCR; TCRdb keeps only in-frame clonotypes and omits some of them. The sample carries some 70,000 clones, under 90% recorded once. Material: CD4+ or CD8+ T cells sorted from blood, obtained in a trial of the OX40 agonist ivuxolimab. The origin of the receptors is an adult with an advanced solid tumor such as melanoma, head and neck, liver or kidney cancer. Each CDR3 is given with its conserved first and last residue. D genes are given only for firm matches. Clone size is given for some rows only: seen once, a few or many times, or a class if the clone is expanded.

J: TRBJ2-4; size: NA; D: TRBD2; V: TRBV4-1; CDR3: CASSPNFSGGAQRNIQYF; DNA: TGCGCCAGCAGCCCCAACTTTAGCGGGGGGGCCCAAAGGAACATTCAGTACTTC
J: TRBJ1-2; size: NA; D: NA; V: TRBV6-1; CDR3: CASTPGPVYGYTF; DNA: TGTGCCAGCACTCCGGGGCCAGTTTATGGCTACACCTTC
J: TRBJ2-3; size: NA; D: NA; V: TRBV18; CDR3: CASSPPEDTQYF; DNA: TGTGCCAGCTCACCACCGGAAGATACGCAGTATTTT
J: TRBJ1-3; size: NA; D: NA; V: TRBV5-1; CDR3: CASSLTGGNTIYF; DNA: TGCGCCAGCAGCTTGACCGGTGGAAACACCATATATTTT
J: TRBJ2-7; size: NA; D: NA; V: TRBV7-2; CDR3: CASSPGGWTNYEQYF; DNA: TGTGCCAGCAGCCCAGGAGGTTGGACTAACTACGAGCAGTACTTC
J: TRBJ2-1; size: NA; D: TRBD1; V: TRBV2; CDR3: CASSGTGDNEQFF; DNA: TGTGCCAGCAGCGGGACAGGGGACAATGAGCAGTTCTTC
J: TRBJ1-4; size: NA; D: TRBD1; V: TRBV28; CDR3: CASSSLDRGGEKLFF; DNA: TGTGCCAGCAGTTCACTCGACAGGGGAGGGGAAAAACTGTTTTTT
J: TRBJ2-6; size: NA; D: NA; V: TRBV7-2; CDR3: CASSQSTGLGANVLTF; DNA: TGTGCCAGCAGCCAGTCAACAGGGCTTGGGGCCAACGTCCTGACTTTC
J: TRBJ2-7; size: NA; D: TRBD1; V: TRBV7-6; CDR3: CASSFTGGMDEQYF; DNA: TGTGCCAGCAGCTTTACAGGGGGCATGGACGAGCAGTACTTC
J: TRBJ1-3; size: NA; D: TRBD1; V: TRBV19; CDR3: CASTPGTAGNTIYF; DNA: TGTGCCAGTACCCCCGGGACAGCTGGAAACACCATATATTTT
J: TRBJ1-2; size: NA; D: NA; V: TRBV18; CDR3: CASSPPGWGERAYGYTF; DNA: TGTGCCAGCTCACCACCTGGTTGGGGGGAGAGGGCCTATGGCTACACCTTC
J: TRBJ1-2; size: NA; D: NA; V: TRBV19; CDR3: CASSRPYGYTF; DNA: TGTGCCAGTAGTCGTCCTTATGGCTACACCTTC
J: TRBJ1-1; size: NA; D: NA; V: TRBV5-6; CDR3: CASSSRGGTEAFF; DNA: TGTGCCAGCAGCTCCCGGGGAGGCACTGAAGCTTTCTTT
J: TRBJ2-5; size: NA; D: NA; V: TRBV11-2; CDR3: CASSLRGGETQYF; DNA: TGTGCCAGCAGCTTGAGGGGCGGGGAGACCCAGTACTTC
J: TRBJ2-7; size: NA; D: NA; V: TRBV2; CDR3: CAGGAFSYEQYF; DNA: TGTGCCGGTGGGGCGTTCTCCTACGAGCAGTACTTC
J: TRBJ1-1; size: once; D: NA; V: TRBV28; CDR3: CASSLLQNTEAFF; DNA: TGTGCCAGCAGTTTGTTACAGAACACTGAAGCTTTCTTT
J: TRBJ2-3; size: NA; D: NA; V: TRBV4-3; CDR3: CASSQESTEPPTDTQYF; DNA: TGCGCCAGCAGCCAAGAATCGACCGAACCCCCCACAGATACGCAGTATTTT
J: TRBJ2-3; size: NA; D: TRBD2; V: TRBV18; CDR3: CASSPPGRGISTDTQYF; DNA: TGTGCCAGCTCACCACCAGGGCGGGGGATTAGCACAGATACGCAGTATTTT
J: TRBJ1-6; size: once; D: TRBD1; V: TRBV6-4; CDR3: CASSEIPGQGTNSPLHF; DNA: TGTGCCAGCAGTGAGATTCCGGGACAGGGGACGAATTCACCCCTCCACTTT
J: TRBJ2-1; size: NA; D: NA; V: TRBV7-6; CDR3: CASTLDRGNEQFF; DNA: TGTGCCAGCACCCTGGACCGGGGCAATGAGCAGTTCTTC
J: TRBJ1-6; size: NA; D: NA; V: TRBV27; CDR3: CASTPGLGNSPLHF; DNA: TGTGCCAGCACTCCGGGCCTGGGGAATTCACCCCTCCACTTT
J: TRBJ1-1; size: NA; D: NA; V: TRBV19; CDR3: CASRRDAGGIMNTEAFF; DNA: TGTGCCAGTAGGCGTGACGCGGGGGGCATCATGAACACTGAAGCTTTCTTT
J: TRBJ1-5; size: NA; D: NA; V: TRBV19; CDR3: CASSLAMQPQHF; DNA: TGTGCCAGTAGTCTTGCAATGCAGCCCCAGCATTTT
J: TRBJ1-2; size: NA; D: TRBD1; V: TRBV2; CDR3: CASSAGRQGVRGYTF; DNA: TGTGCCAGCAGTGCAGGGAGACAGGGCGTCCGGGGCTACACCTTC